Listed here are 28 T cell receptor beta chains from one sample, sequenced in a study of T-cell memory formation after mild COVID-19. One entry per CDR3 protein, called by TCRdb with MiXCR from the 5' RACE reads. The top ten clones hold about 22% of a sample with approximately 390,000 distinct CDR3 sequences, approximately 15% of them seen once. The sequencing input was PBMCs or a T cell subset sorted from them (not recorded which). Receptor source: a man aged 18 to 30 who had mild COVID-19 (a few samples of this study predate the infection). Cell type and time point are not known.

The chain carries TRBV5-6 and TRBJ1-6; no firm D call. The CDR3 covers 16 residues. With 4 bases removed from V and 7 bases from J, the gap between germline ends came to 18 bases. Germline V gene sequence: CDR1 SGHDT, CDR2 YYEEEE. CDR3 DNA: TGTGCCAGCAGCGTTAGCGCCCTGGGAGGGAATTCACCCCTCCACTTT. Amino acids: CASSVSALGGNSPLHF.

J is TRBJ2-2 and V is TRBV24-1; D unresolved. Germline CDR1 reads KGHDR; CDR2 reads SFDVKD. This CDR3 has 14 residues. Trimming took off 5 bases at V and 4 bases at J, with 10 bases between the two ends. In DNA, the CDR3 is TGTGCCACCAGTGCCGCACAGTTCACCGGGGAGCTGTTTTTT. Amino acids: CATSAAQFTGELFF.

CDR3 in DNA: TGCGCCAGCAACCCCTCTCCGGGGGGAGAGACCCAGTACTTC. Encoded protein: CASNPSPGGETQYF. The chain has TRBV5-1 and TRBJ2-5, with TRBD2 matching 7 bases. V shed 6 bases and J 4 bases; nucleotides not matched to a gene: 9. The CDR3 is 14 amino acids. Germline loops: CDR1 SGHRS, CDR2 YFSETQ. Filled out from reference TRBV5-1 and TRBJ2-5, the complete variable domain reads KAGVTQTPRYLIKTRGQQVTLSCSPISGHRSVSWYQQTPGQGLQFLFEYFSETQRNKGNFPGRFSGRQFSNSRSEMNVSTLELGDSALYLCASNPSPGGETQYFGPGTRLLVL.

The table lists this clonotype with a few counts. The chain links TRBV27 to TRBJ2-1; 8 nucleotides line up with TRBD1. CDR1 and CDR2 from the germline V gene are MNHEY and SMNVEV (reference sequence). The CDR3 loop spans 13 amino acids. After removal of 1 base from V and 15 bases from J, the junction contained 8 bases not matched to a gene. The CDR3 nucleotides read TGTGCCAGCAGTTTATGGCAGACAGGGGAAGCGTTCTTC. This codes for CASSLWQTGEAFF.

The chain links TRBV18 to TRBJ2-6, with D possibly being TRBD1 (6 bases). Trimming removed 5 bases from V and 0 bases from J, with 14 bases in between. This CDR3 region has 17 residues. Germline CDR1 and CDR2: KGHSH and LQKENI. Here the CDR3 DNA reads TGTGCCAGCTCAACGGACAGCCCAAACTCTGGGGCCAACGTCCTGACTTTC. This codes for CASSTDSPNSGANVLTF.

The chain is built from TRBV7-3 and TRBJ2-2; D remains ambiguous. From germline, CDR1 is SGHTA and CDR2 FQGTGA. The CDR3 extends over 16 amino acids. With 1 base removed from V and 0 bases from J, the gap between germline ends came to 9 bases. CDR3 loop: CASSLRAATNTGELFF. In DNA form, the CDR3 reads TGTGCCAGCAGCTTAAGGGCAGCCACGAACACCGGGGAGCTGTTTTTT.

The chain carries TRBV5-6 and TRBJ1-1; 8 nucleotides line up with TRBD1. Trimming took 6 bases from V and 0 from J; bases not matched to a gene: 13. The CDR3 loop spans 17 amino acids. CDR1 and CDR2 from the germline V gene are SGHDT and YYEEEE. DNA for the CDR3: TGTGCCAGCATCCGGACAGGGTCATATAGGATGAACACTGAAGCTTTCTTT. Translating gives CASIRTGSYRMNTEAFF.

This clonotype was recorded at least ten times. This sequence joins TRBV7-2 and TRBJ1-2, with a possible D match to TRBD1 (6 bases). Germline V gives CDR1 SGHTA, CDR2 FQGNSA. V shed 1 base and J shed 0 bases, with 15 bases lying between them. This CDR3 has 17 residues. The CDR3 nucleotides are TGTGCCAGCAGCTTAGAAGGGCCAGGGGCCTCTAACTATGGCTACACCTTC. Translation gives CASSLEGPGASNYGYTF. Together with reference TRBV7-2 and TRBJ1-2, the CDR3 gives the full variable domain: GAGVSQSPSNKVTEKGKDVELRCDPISGHTALYWYRQSLGQGLEFLIYFQGNSAPDKSGLPSDRFSAERTGGSVSTLTIQRTQQEDSAVYLCASSLEGPGASNYGYTFGSGTRLTVV.

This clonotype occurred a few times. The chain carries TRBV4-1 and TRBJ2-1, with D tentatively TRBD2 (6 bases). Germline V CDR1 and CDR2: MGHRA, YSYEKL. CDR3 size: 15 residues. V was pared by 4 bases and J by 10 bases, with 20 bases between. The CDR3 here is CASSPKSPAGSEQFF. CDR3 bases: TGCGCCAGCAGCCCCAAGAGCCCGGCGGGAAGCGAGCAGTTCTTC.

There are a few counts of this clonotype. The CDR3 is CASSSEAYEQYV. The CDR3 DNA reads as TGTGCCAGCAGCTCGGAGGCCTACGAGCAGTACGTC. This chain links TRBV7-9 with TRBJ2-7, with D perhaps matching TRBD2 (5 bases). Between the trimmed V and J ends, which lost 4 bases and 2 bases, there was a span of 6 bases. Germline CDR1 is SEHNR and CDR2 is FQNEAQ (reference sequence). This CDR3 contains 12 residues.

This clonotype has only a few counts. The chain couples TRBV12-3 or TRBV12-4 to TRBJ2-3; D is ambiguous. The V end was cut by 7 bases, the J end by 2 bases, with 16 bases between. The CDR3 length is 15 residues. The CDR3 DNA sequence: TGTGCCAGCACGCCCCGGGCCGAACCCACAGATACGCAGTATTTT. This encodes CASTPRAEPTDTQYF.

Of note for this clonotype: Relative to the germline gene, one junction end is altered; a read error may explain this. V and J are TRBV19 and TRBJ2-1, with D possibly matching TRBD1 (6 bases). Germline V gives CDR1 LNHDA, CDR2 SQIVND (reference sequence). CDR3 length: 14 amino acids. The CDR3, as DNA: TGTGCCAGTAGTATAGATCCGAACAGGGTCCGGCCTTTGTTC. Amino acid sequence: CASSIDPNRVRPLF.

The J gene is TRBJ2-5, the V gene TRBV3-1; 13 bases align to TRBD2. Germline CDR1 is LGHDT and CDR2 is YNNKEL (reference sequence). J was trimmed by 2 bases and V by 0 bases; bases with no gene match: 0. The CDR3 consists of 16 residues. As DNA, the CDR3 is TGTGCCAGCAGCCAAGAGACTAGCGGGGGGCAAGAGACCCAGTACTTC. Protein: CASSQETSGGQETQYF.

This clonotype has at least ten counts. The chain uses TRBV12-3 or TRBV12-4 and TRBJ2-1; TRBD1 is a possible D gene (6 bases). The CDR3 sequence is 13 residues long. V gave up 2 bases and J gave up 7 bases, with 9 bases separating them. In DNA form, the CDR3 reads TGTGCCAGCAGTTTATCAAGGGGGAATGAGCAGTTCTTC. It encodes CASSLSRGNEQFF.

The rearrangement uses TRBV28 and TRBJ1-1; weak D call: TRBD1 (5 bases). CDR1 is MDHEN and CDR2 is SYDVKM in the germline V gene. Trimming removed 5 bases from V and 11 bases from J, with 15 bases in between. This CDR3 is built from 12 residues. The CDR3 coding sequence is TGTGCCAGCAGTGGAACGGGGCTCGTTGCTTTCTTT. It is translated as CASSGTGLVAFF.

The CDR3 DNA is TGTGCCAGCAGCTGGGACAGGGGGACTGAAGCTTTCTTT. Encoded protein: CASSWDRGTEAFF. The chain carries TRBV28 and TRBJ1-1, with 11 bases that match TRBD1. After removal of 6 bases from V and 5 bases from J, the junction contained 2 bases not matched to a gene. Germline values: CDR1 MDHEN, CDR2 SYDVKM. The CDR3 extends over 13 amino acids.

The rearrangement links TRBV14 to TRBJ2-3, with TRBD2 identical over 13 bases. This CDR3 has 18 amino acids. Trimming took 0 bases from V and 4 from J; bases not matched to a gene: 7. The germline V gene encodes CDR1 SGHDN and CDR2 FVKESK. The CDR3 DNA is TGTGCCAGCAGCCAAGATCGCCCGACTAGCGGGGGGCCAGATACGCAGTATTTT. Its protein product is CASSQDRPTSGGPDTQYF.

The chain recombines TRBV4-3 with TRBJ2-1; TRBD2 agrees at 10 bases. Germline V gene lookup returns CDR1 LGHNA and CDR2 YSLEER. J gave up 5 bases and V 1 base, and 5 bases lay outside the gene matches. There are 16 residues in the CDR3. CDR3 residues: CASSQGVAGGHNEQFF. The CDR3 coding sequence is TGCGCCAGCAGCCAAGGAGTAGCGGGGGGCCACAATGAGCAGTTCTTC.

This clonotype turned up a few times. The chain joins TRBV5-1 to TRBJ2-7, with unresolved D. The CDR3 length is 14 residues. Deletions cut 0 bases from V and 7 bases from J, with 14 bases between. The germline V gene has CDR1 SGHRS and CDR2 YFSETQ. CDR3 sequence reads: CASSLGSGPPEQYV. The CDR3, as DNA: TGCGCCAGCAGCTTGGGATCAGGACCCCCTGAGCAGTACGTC.

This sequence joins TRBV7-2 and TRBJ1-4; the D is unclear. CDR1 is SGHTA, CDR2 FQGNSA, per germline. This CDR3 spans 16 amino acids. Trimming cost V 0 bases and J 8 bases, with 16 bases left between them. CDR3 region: CASSLALAGRSEKLFF. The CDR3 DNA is TGTGCCAGCAGCTTAGCCTTGGCAGGTCGTAGCGAAAAACTGTTTTTT.

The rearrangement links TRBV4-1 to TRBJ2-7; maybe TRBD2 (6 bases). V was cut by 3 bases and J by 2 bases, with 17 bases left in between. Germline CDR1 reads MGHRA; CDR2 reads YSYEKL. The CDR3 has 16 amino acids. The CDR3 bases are TGCGCCAGCAGCCAGCTGGGGGGACCGCGGACCTACGAGCAGTACTTC. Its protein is CASSQLGGPRTYEQYF.

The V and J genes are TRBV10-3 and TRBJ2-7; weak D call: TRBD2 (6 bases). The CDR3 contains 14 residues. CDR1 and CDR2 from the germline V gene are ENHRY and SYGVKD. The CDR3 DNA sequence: TGTGCCATCAGTGCCACTTTAAGGGGACGCCCGGGGGACGTC. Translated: CAISATLRGRPGDV.

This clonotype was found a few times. In DNA form, the CDR3 reads TGTGCCAGCAGCTTAGGCGAATTCCTCAGCTCCTACGAGCAGTACTTC. As protein: CASSLGEFLSSYEQYF. V usage is TRBV7-2 and J usage is TRBJ2-7; no definite D call. V shed 1 base and J shed 0 bases, with 13 bases lying between them. CDR1 and CDR2 (germline): SGHTA, FQGNSA. The CDR3 is made up of 16 amino acids.

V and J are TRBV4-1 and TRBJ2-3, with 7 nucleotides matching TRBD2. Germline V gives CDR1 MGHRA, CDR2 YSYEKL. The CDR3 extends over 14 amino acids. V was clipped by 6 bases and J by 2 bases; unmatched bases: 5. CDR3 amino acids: CASRRAGPTDTQYF. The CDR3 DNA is TGCGCCAGCAGACGAGCGGGACCCACAGATACGCAGTATTTT.

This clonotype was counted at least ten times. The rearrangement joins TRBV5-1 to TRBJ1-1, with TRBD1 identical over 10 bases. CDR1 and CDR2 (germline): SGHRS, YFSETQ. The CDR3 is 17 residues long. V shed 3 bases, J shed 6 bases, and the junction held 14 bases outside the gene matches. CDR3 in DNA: TGCGCCAGCAGCTCGGACAGGGGGGCGCGAAAAAGGGCTGAAGCTTTCTTT. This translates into CASSSDRGARKRAEAFF.

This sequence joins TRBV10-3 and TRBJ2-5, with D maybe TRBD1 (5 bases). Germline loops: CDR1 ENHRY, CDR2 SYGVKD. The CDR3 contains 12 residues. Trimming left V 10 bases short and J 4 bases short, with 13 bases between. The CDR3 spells CATQGFGETQYF. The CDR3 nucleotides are TGTGCCACGCAGGGTTTCGGAGAGACCCAGTACTTC.

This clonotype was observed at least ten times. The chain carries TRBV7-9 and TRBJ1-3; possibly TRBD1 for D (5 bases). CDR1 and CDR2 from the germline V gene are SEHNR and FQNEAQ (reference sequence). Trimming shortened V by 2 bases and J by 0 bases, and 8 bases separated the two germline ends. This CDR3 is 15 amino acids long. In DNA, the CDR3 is TGTGCCAGCAGCTTAAGGGGCAACTCTGGAAACACCATATATTTT. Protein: CASSLRGNSGNTIYF.

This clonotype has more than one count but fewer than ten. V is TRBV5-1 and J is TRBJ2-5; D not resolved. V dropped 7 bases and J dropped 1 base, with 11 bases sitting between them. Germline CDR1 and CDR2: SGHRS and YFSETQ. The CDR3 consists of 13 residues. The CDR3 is CASRNRVQETQYF. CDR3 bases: TGCGCCAGCCGAAACCGGGTCCAAGAGACCCAGTACTTC.